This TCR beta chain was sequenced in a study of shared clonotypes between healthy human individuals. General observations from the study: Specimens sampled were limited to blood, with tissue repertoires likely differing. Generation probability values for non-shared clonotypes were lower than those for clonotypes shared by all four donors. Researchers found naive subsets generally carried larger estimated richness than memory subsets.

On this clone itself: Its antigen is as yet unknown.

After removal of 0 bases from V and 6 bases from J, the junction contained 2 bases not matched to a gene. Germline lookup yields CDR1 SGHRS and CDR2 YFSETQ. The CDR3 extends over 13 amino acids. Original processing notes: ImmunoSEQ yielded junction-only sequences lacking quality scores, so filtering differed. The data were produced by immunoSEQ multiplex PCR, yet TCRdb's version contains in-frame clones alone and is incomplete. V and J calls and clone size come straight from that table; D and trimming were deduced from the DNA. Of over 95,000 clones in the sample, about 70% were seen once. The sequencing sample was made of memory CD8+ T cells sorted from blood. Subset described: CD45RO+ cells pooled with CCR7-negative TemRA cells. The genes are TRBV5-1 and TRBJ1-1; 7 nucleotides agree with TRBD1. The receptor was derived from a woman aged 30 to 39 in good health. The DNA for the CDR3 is TGCGCCAGCAGCTTGGTAGACAGGGCTGAAGCTTTCTTT. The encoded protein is CASSLVDRAEAFF.